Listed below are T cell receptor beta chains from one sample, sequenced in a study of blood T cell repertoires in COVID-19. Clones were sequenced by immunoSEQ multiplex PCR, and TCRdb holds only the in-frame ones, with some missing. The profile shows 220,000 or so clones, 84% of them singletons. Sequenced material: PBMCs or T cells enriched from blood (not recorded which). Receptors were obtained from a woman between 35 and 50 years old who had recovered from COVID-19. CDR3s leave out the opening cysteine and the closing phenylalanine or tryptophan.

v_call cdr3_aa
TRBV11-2 ASSSLEVYNEQF
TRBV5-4 ASSSGQGAALREKLF
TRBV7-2 ASSPAQGPYKGYT
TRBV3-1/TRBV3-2 ASSRGQRETQY
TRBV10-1 ASSENTGGGYT
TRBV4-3 ASSQDMQGVTGELF
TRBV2 ASSEGRTGGTDTQY
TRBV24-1 ATSDPGLAGANEQF
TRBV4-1 ASSQGAGAGNTEAF
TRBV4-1 ASSQRTGLYGYT
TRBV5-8 ASRRGGETQY
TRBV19 ASSPRTGNSNQPQH